The 27 T cell receptor beta chains below were found in one sample sequenced in a study of blood T cell repertoires in COVID-19. The method was immunoSEQ multiplex PCR; TCRdb's version includes in-frame clones alone and lacks a portion of them. The sample lists roughly 100,000 clones, roughly nine tenths seen once, with roughly 17% in the top ten. Source material: peripheral blood. Every receptor here comes from a woman older than 75 in a cohort sampled during active COVID-19.

V and J are TRBV18 and TRBJ1-1, with a possible D match to TRBD1 (5 bases). There are 13 residues in the CDR3. V was pared by 8 bases and J by 2 bases, with 12 bases between. Germline V gene data show CDR1 as KGHSH and CDR2 as LQKENI. The CDR3 sequence is CASQTDRNTEAFF. The CDR3 coding sequence is TGTGCCAGCCAAACCGACAGAAACACTGAAGCTTTCTTT.

V gene TRBV5-1 combines with J gene TRBJ2-2; no clear D gene. This CDR3 contains 15 residues. Germline V gives CDR1 SGHRS, CDR2 YFSETQ. V lost 4 bases, J lost 2 bases, and 12 bases lay in between. Here the CDR3 reads CASSQMTGNTGELFF. In DNA, the CDR3 is TGCGCCAGCAGCCAAATGACTGGTAACACCGGGGAGCTGTTTTTT.

Note on this clone: A read error may account for a junction end that differs from germline. The rearrangement uses TRBV7-9 and TRBJ1-2, with D uncertain. Germline CDR1 reads SEHNR; CDR2 reads FQNEAQ (reference sequence). The CDR3 is made up of 12 amino acids. CDR3 sequence (DNA): TGTGCCAGCAGCTACAGCCAGTATGGGTACACCTTC. The encoded protein is CASSYSQYGYTF.

The CDR3: CASSQRGQGRRAFF. CDR3 in DNA: TGTGCCAGCAGTCAAAGAGGACAGGGGAGGAGAGCTTTCTTT. V is TRBV27 and J is TRBJ1-1; TRBD1 aligns across 9 bases. V shed 5 bases, J shed 10 bases, and the junction held 11 bases outside the gene matches. CDR3 size: 14 residues. The germline gives CDR1 MNHEY, CDR2 SMNVEV (reference sequence).

The chain employs TRBV5-1 and TRBJ2-1; TRBD2 aligns across 11 bases. The length of the CDR3 is 15 residues. The J segment lost 6 bases and the V segment lost 4 bases, leaving 6 bases of the junction unmatched. From germline, CDR1 is SGHRS and CDR2 YFSETQ. The CDR3 DNA reads as TGCGCCAGCAGCCAGCCGGGACTAGCGGTCAATGAGCAGTTCTTC. Encoded protein: CASSQPGLAVNEQFF.

Comment on this clone: One end of the junction is discordant with germline, which a read error may explain. The chain combines TRBV30 with TRBJ1-4; no clear D gene. Germline lookup yields CDR1 GTSNPN and CDR2 SVGIG (reference sequence). The CDR3 loop spans 9 amino acids. The CDR3 loop is CAGTAKRDF. CDR3 coding DNA: TGTGCCGGAACCGCAAAGCGCGATTTT.

V is TRBV19 and J is TRBJ1-5, with 7 bases that match TRBD1. This CDR3 region has 14 residues. The germline V gene has CDR1 LNHDA and CDR2 SQIVND (reference sequence). Trimming removed 6 bases from V and 3 bases from J; junction bases left unmatched: 5. The CDR3 region is CASRKGQTNQPQHF. CDR3 in DNA: TGTGCCAGTAGAAAGGGACAGACCAATCAGCCCCAGCATTTT.

J is TRBJ1-2 and V is TRBV4-1; D is unresolved. Germline V gene lookup returns CDR1 MGHRA and CDR2 YSYEKL. The CDR3 spans 12 residues. V was shortened by 3 bases and J by 3 bases, with 5 bases between the two germline ends. This CDR3 is CASSQEDYGYTF. In DNA, the CDR3 is TGCGCCAGCAGCCAGGAGGACTATGGCTACACCTTC.

The chain joins TRBV6-5 to TRBJ1-3, with D hard to call. Germline V gene lookup returns CDR1 MNHEY and CDR2 SVGAGI. The CDR3 loop spans 15 amino acids. V was trimmed by 6 bases and J by 2 bases, leaving 14 bases between them. The chain's CDR3 is CASSRGGSAGNTIYF. Written as DNA, the CDR3 is TGTGCCAGCAGCAGAGGAGGTTCGGCTGGAAACACCATATATTTT.

CDR3 region: CASRHYPGNEQFF. For the CDR3, the DNA is TGTGCCAGCAGACATTACCCAGGGAATGAGCAGTTCTTC. The V call is TRBV21-1, the J call TRBJ2-1; the listed D gene, TRBD1, was not tested against the DNA. TRBV21-1 represents a pseudogene. This CDR3 comprises 13 residues.

The J gene is TRBJ2-5, the V gene TRBV5-5, with 12 nucleotides matching TRBD1. Germline V CDR1 and CDR2: SGHKS, YYEKEE (reference sequence). This CDR3 is 17 amino acids long. V dropped 4 bases and J dropped 4; count of bases not matched to a gene: 11. CDR3 sequence reads: CASSQLPGQGAGETQYF. CDR3 in DNA: TGTGCCAGCAGCCAGCTACCGGGACAGGGGGCGGGAGAGACCCAGTACTTC.

The chain joins TRBV19 to TRBJ2-1, with D possibly being TRBD1 (6 bases). This CDR3 spans 14 amino acids. The V end lost 3 bases, the J end lost 7 bases, and 13 bases lay between the germline ends. Germline V CDR1 and CDR2: LNHDA, SQIVND (reference sequence). This chain's CDR3 is CASSIYREGNEQFF. Here the CDR3 DNA reads TGTGCCAGTAGTATCTACAGGGAAGGGAATGAGCAGTTCTTC.

The rearrangement joins TRBV19 to TRBJ1-3; 7 bases match TRBD1. Per the germline V gene, CDR1 is LNHDA and CDR2 is SQIVND (reference sequence). V was pared by 10 bases and J by 0 bases, with 9 bases of the junction left unmatched. The CDR3 loop spans 15 amino acids. The CDR3 DNA is TGTGCCACCCAGGGGGTGGGGACCTCTGGAAACACCATATATTTT. It translates to CATQGVGTSGNTIYF.

The genes are TRBV4-1 and TRBJ1-5; TRBD1 might be the D (5 bases). This CDR3 has 17 residues. The germline V gene has CDR1 MGHRA and CDR2 YSYEKL. V lost 1 base and J lost 5, with 18 bases in between. CDR3 in DNA: TGCGCCAGCAGCCAAGGTAATGGGGGGAAGCGGGATCAGCCCCAGCATTTT. Protein: CASSQGNGGKRDQPQHF.

Points on this clone: This sample includes further DNA sequences coding for the same CDR3. This chain connects TRBV19 to TRBJ2-1; 7 nucleotides line up with TRBD2. There are 14 residues in the CDR3. Trimming at V came to 7 bases and at J to 0 bases, leaving 3 bases not matched to a gene. Germline assignment: CDR1 LNHDA and CDR2 SQIVND (reference sequence). The CDR3 protein is CASKERGSYNEQFF. CDR3 sequence (DNA): TGTGCCAGTAAAGAGCGGGGCTCCTACAATGAGCAGTTCTTC.

This clone showed up just once. The V and J genes are TRBV6-1 and TRBJ2-3; 10 nucleotides line up with TRBD2. This CDR3 has 16 amino acids. Germline V gene lookup returns CDR1 MNHNS and CDR2 SASEGT. V was pared by 3 bases and J by 1 base, with 4 bases of the junction left unmatched. The CDR3 region is CASSEIAGGGTDTQYF. The CDR3 coding sequence is TGTGCCAGCAGTGAGATAGCGGGAGGAGGCACAGATACGCAGTATTTT.

The genes are TRBV7-2 and TRBJ2-1, with a weak D call TRBD2 (5 bases). The CDR3 extends over 13 amino acids. Germline CDR1 is SGHTA and CDR2 is FQGNSA. Trimming shortened V by 3 bases and J by 3 bases, and 6 bases separated the two germline ends. The CDR3 DNA is TGTGCCAGCAGCTTCGGACTCTACAATGAGCAGTTCTTC. The encoded protein is CASSFGLYNEQFF.

This chain joins TRBV5-4 and TRBJ2-3, with 8 bases identical to TRBD2. The junction had 1 base not matched to a gene; V was cut back by 0 bases and J by 4 bases. Germline values: CDR1 SGHNT, CDR2 YYREEE (reference sequence). CDR3 length: 14 amino acids. The CDR3 sequence: CASSLGTSSDTQYF. The CDR3 region has the DNA TGTGCCAGCAGCTTGGGGACTAGCTCAGATACGCAGTATTTT.

The chain has TRBV25-1 and TRBJ2-5; the match to TRBD2 covers 9 bases. The germline gives CDR1 MGHDK, CDR2 SYGVNS. After removal of 5 bases from V and 4 bases from J, the junction contained 2 bases not matched to a gene. The CDR3 covers 13 residues. CDR3 DNA: TGTGCCAGCAGTCTAGCGGGGTTAGAGACCCAGTACTTC. The encoded protein is CASSLAGLETQYF.

V usage is TRBV4-1 and J usage is TRBJ2-7; the D gene is possibly TRBD1 (5 bases). This CDR3 is built from 14 residues. The germline V and J ends were trimmed by 4 bases and 6 bases, with 16 bases remaining between them. Germline V gives CDR1 MGHRA, CDR2 YSYEKL. The CDR3 loop reads CASSPPGGAVEQYF. In DNA form, the CDR3 reads TGCGCCAGCAGCCCCCCCGGTGGGGCGGTCGAGCAGTACTTC.

The J gene is TRBJ2-5, the V gene TRBV3-1 (or the pseudogene TRBV3-2); tentative D call: TRBD2 (6 bases). The germline CDR1 and CDR2 sequences are LGHDT and YNNKEL (reference sequence). Trimming removed 2 bases from V and 1 base from J, with 11 bases in between. This CDR3 has 15 amino acids. CDR3 bases: TGTGCCAGCAGCCAAAACGGGGGAGTCCAAGAGACCCAGTACTTC. Protein product: CASSQNGGVQETQYF.

This chain joins TRBV30 and TRBJ1-2; 7 bases align to TRBD1. Germline CDR1 and CDR2: GTSNPN and SVGIG (reference sequence). This CDR3 is built from 11 residues. The V segment lost 2 bases and the J segment 9 bases; nucleotides outside the gene matches: 3. The CDR3 reads CAWSSTGRYTF. The CDR3, as DNA: TGTGCCTGGAGTTCGACAGGGCGCTACACCTTC.

The chain carries TRBV28 and TRBJ2-1, with D possibly TRBD2 on 6 matching bases. The V gene's germline CDR1 is MDHEN and CDR2 SYDVKM. Trimming took 5 bases from V and 9 from J, leaving 14 bases between them. This CDR3 spans 13 amino acids. The CDR3 DNA is TGTGCCAGCAGTGTAGCGGCACATCTTGAGCAGTTCTTC. Protein sequence: CASSVAAHLEQFF.

The chain joins TRBV7-3 to TRBJ2-1; TRBD2 aligns across 10 bases. This CDR3 is built from 16 residues. The V gene's germline CDR1 is SGHTA and CDR2 FQGTGA. V lost 1 base and J lost 4; bases outside the gene matches: 4. The CDR3 spells CASSLKASGGYNEQFF. CDR3 DNA sequence: TGTGCCAGCAGCTTAAAGGCTAGCGGGGGATACAATGAGCAGTTCTTC.

This chain joins TRBV5-1 and TRBJ2-2, with a tentative D call TRBD2 (5 bases). Germline lookup yields CDR1 SGHRS and CDR2 YFSETQ. Between the trimmed V and J ends, which lost 4 bases and 3 bases, there was a span of 22 bases. The CDR3 contains 18 residues. The CDR3 DNA reads as TGCGCCAGCAGCCCCGAAGGTAGCGCGCAGGCTGACACCGGGGAGCTGTTTTTT. Amino acid sequence: CASSPEGSAQADTGELFF. Filled out from reference TRBV5-1 and TRBJ2-2, the complete variable domain reads KAGVTQTPRYLIKTRGQQVTLSCSPISGHRSVSWYQQTPGQGLQFLFEYFSETQRNKGNFPGRFSGRQFSNSRSEMNVSTLELGDSALYLCASSPEGSAQADTGELFFGEGSRLTVL.

This chain links TRBV12-3 or TRBV12-4 with TRBJ2-7; D call uncertain. The CDR3 contains 11 residues. The V gene lost 5 bases and the J gene lost 7 bases, with 9 bases spanning the gap. The CDR3 reads CASSPGREQYF. CDR3 nucleotide sequence: TGTGCCAGCAGTCCAGGCCGAGAGCAGTACTTC.

The J gene is TRBJ1-1, the V gene TRBV9; TRBD1 is a possible D gene (6 bases). The V gene's germline CDR1 is SGDLS and CDR2 YYNGEE. V lost 0 bases and J lost 3, with 12 bases in between. The length of the CDR3 is 15 residues. The CDR3 DNA reads as TGTGCCAGCAGCGTAGGGCAGGGGAAGGACACTGAAGCTTTCTTT. Translating it yields CASSVGQGKDTEAFF.